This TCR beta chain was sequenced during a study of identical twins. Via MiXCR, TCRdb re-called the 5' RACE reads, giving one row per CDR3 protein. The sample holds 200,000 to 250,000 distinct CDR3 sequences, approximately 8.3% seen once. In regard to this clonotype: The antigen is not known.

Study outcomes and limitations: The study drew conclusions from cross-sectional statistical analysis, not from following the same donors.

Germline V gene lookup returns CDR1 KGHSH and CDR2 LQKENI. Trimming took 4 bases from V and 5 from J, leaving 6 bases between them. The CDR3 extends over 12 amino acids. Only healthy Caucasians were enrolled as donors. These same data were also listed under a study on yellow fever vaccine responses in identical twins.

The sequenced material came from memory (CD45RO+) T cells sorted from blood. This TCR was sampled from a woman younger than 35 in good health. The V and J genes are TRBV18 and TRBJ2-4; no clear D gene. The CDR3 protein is CASSQDQNIQYF. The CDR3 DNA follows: TGTGCCAGCTCACAGGATCAAAACATTCAGTACTTC.